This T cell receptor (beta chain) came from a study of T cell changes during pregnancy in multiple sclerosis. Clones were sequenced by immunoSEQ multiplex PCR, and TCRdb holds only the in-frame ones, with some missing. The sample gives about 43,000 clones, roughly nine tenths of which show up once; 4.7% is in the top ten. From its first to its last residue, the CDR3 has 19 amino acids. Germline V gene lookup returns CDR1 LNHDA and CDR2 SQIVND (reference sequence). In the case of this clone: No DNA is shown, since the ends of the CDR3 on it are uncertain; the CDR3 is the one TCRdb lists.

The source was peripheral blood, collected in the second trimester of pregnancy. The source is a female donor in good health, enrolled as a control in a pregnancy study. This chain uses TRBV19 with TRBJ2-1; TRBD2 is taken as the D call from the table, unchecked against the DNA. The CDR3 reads CASTSGQAGGYSSYNEQFF.